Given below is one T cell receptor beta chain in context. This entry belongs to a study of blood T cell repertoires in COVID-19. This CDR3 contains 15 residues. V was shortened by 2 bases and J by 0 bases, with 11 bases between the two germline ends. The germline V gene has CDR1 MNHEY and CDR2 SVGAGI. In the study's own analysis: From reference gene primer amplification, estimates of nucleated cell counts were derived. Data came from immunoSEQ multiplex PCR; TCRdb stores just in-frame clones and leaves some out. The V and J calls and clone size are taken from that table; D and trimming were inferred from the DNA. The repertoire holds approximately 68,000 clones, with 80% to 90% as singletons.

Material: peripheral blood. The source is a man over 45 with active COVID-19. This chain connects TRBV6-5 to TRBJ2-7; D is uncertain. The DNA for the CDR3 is TGTGCCAGCAGTTACACGTGGGCGCACTCCTACGAGCAGTACTTC. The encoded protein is CASSYTWAHSYEQYF.